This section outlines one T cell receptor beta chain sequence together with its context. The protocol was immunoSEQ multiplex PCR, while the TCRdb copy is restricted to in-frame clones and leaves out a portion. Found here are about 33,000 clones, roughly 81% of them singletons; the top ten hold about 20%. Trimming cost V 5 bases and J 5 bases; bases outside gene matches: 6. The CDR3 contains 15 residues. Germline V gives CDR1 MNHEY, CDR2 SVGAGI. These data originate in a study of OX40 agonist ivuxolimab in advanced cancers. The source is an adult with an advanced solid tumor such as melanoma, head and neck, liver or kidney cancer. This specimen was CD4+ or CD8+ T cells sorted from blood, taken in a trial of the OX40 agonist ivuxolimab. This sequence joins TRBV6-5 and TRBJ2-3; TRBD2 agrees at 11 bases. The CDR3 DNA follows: TGTGCCAGCAGTCTAGCGGGAGGTGGGGTAGATACGCAGTATTTT. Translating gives CASSLAGGGVDTQYF.